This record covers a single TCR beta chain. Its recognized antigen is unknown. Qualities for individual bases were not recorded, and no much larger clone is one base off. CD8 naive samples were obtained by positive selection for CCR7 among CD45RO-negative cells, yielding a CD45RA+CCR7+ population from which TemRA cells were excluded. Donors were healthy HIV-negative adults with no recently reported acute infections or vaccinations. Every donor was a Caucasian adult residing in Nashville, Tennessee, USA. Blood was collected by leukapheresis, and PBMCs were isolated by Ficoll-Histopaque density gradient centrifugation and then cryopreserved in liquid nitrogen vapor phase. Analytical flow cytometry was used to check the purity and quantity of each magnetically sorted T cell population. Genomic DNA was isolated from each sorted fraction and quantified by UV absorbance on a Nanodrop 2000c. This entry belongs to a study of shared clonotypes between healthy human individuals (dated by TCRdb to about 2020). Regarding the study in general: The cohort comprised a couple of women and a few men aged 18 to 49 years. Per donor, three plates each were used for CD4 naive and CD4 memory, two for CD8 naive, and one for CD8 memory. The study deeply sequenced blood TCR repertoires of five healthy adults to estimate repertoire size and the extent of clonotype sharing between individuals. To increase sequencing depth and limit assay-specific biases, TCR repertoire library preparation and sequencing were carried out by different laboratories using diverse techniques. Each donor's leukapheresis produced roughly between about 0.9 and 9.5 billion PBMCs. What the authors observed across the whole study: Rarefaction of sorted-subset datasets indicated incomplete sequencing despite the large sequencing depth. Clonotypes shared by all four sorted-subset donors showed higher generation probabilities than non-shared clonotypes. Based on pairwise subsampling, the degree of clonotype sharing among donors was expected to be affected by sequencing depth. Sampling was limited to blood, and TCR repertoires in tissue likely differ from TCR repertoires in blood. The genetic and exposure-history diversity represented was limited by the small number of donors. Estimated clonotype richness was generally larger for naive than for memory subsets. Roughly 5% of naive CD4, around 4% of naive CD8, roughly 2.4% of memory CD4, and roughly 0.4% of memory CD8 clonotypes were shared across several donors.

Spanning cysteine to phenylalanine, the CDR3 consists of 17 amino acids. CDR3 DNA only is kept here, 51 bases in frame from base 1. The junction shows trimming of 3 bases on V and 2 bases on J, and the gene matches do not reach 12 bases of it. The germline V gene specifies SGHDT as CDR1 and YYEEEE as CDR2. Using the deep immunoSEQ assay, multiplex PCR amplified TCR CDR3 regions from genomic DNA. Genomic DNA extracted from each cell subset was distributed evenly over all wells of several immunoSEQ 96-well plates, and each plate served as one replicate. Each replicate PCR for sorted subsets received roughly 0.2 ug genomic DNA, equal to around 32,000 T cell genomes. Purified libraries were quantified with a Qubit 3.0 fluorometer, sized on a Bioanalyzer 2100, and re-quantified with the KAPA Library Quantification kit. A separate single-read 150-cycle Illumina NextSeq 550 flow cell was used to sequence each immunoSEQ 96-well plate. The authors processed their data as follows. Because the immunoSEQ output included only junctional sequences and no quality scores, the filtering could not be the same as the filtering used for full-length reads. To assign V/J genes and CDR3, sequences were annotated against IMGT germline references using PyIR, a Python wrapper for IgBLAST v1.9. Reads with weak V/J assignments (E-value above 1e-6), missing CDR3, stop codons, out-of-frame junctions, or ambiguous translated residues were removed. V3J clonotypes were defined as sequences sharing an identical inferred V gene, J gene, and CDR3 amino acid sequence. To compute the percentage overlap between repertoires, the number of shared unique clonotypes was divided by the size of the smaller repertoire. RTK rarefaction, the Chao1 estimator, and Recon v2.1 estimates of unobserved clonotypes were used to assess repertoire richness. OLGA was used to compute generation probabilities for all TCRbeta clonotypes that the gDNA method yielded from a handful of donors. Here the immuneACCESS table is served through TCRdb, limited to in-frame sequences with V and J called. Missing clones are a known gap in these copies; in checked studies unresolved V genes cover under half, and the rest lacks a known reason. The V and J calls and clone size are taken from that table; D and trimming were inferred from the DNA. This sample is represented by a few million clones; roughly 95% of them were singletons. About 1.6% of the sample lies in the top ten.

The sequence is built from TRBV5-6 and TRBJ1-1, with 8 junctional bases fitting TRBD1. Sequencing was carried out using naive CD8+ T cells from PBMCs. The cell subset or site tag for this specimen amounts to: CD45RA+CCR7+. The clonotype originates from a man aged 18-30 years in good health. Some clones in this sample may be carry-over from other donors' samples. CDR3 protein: CASSWTGLLFPNTEAFF. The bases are TGTGCCAGCAGCTGGACAGGGCTCCTGTTCCCCAACACTGAAGCTTTCTTT.